This TCR beta chain was documented in a study of CD8 T cells in ankylosing spondylitis (dated by TCRdb to about 2017). General notes on the study: The study profiled T cell receptor beta repertoires in healthy donors and ankylosing spondylitis patients to find disease-linked TCR variants. In total, the full study cohort was made up of 95 to 110 healthy donors and about two dozen ankylosing spondylitis patients. Peripheral blood was sampled, and synovial fluid was additionally collected from ankylosing spondylitis patients.

The paper's findings and limits, for the study overall: The disease-linked clones were reported as significantly enriched in matched synovial fluid samples from ankylosing spondylitis patients. The disease-linked clones had a CD8+ phenotype and were found at relatively low frequencies in peripheral blood. Some TCR beta motif variants had previously been reported in synovial fluid and blood of reactive arthritis patients, which suggested common disease-initiation mechanisms. Blood from ankylosing spondylitis patients appeared to be characterized by a TCR beta motif composed of about eight highly homologous amino acid variants.

The CDR3 runs 14 residues from the cysteine to the phenylalanine. The entry retains the CDR3 DNA only, 42 bases that are in frame from base 1. The germline ends are 15 bases apart after V is trimmed by 4 bases and J by 7 bases. CDR1 and CDR2, looked up from the germline V gene, are SGHRS and YFSETQ. TCRdb lists the instrument as Illumina HiSeq 2500. TCR beta libraries were prepared by quantitative 5'-RACE with molecular barcodes. The authors' analysis ran thus. A new computational method based on a probabilistic model of VDJ rearrangement was used to identify disease-linked TCR variants. The public reads were reanalyzed by TCRdb: fastp trimming at Q25, MiXCR alignment, in-frame beta chains only. Duplicate CDR3 protein sequences are folded into a single record with the most common DNA and genes. The authors' filters were not applied to this entry. Within this sample are roughly 130,000 distinct CDR3 sequences, with roughly an eighth of them counted one time only. The ten largest clonotypes hold about 3% of the sample.

The sample holds many counts of this clonotype. No antigen is known for it. The input lacks base qualities; no much larger clone sits a single base away. Sequencing used blood, either unsorted or a sorted T cell fraction (not recorded which). This clonotype was sampled from a female donor with ankylosing spondylitis or in good health (not recorded which). The chain joins TRBV5-1 to TRBJ1-5; the best D guess is TRBD1, with 5 bases matching. CDR3 sequence: CASSPGDLGQPQHF. At the DNA level, the sequence is TGCGCCAGCAGCCCCGGGGACTTAGGGCAGCCCCAGCATTTT. The reference TRBV5-1 and TRBJ1-5 proteins fill in what lies around the CDR3, so the full variable domain reads KAGVTQTPRYLIKTRGQQVTLSCSPISGHRSVSWYQQTPGQGLQFLFEYFSETQRNKGNFPGRFSGRQFSNSRSEMNVSTLELGDSALYLCASSPGDLGQPQHFGDGTRLSIL.